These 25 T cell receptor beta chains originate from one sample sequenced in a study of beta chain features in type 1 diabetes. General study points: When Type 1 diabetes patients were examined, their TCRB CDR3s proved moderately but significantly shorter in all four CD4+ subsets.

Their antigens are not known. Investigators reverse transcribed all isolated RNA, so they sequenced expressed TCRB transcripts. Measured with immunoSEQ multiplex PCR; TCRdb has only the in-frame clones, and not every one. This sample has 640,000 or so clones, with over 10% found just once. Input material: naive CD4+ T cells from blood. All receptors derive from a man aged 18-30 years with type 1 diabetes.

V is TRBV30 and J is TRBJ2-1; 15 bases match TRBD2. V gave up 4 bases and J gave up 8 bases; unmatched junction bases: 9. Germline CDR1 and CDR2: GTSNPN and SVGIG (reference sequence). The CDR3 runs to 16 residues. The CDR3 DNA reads TGTGCCTGGACCAGAGGACTAGCGGGGGGGAGGGATGAGCAGTTCTTC. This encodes CAWTRGLAGGRDEQFF.

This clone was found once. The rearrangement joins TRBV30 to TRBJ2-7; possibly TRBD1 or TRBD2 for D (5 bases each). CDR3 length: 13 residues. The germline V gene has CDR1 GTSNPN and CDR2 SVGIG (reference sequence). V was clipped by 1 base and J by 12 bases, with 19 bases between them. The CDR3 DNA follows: TGTGCCTGGAGTGGAGAGGGGTCCTACGTAAGGTACTTC. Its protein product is CAWSGEGSYVRYF.

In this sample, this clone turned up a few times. CDR3 region: CASSPYRAPDTQYF. The CDR3 DNA follows: TGTGCCAGCTCACCATACAGGGCCCCAGATACGCAGTATTTT. The chain links TRBV18 to TRBJ2-3, with D possibly TRBD1 on 6 matching bases. The CDR3 has 14 residues. V lost 2 bases and J 4 bases, leaving 10 bases between the germline ends. Germline values: CDR1 KGHSH, CDR2 LQKENI.

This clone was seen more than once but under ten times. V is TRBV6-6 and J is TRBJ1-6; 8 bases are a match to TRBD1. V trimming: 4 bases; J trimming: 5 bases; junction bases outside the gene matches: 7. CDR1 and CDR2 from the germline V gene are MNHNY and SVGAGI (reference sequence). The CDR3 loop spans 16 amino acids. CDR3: CASSFGQGGNNSPLHF. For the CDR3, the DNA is TGTGCCAGCAGTTTCGGACAGGGTGGAAATAATTCACCCCTCCACTTT.

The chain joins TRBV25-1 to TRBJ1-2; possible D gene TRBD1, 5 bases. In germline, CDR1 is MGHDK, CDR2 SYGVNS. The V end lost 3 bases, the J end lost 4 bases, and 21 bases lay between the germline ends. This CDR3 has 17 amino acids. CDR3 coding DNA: TGTGCCAGCAGTGACACAACCCTCGGTAGGGGCAGCTATGGCTACACCTTC. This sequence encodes CASSDTTLGRGSYGYTF.

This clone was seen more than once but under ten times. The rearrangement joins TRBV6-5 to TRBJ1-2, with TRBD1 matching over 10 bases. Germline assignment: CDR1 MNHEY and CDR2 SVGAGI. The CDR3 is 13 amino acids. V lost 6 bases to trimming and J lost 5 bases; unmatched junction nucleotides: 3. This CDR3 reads CASSRDRGYGYTF. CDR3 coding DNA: TGTGCCAGCAGCCGGGACAGGGGATATGGCTACACCTTC.

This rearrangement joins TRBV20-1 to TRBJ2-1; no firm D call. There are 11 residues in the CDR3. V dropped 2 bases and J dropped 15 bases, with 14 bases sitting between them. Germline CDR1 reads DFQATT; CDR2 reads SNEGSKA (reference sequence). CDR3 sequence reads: CSARTSLDWFF. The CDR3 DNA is TGCAGTGCTAGAACCAGCCTAGATTGGTTCTTC.

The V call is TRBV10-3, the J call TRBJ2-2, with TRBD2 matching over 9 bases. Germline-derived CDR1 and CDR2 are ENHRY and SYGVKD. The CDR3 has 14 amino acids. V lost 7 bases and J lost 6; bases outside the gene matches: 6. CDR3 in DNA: TGTGCCATCAAGGCGGGGGGGTCCCCCGGGGAGCTGTTTTTT. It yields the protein CAIKAGGSPGELFF.

CDR3 residues: CASSMVISGGAADTQYF. DNA for the CDR3: TGCGCCAGCAGCATGGTCATCAGCGGGGGGGCCGCAGATACGCAGTATTTT. The chain joins TRBV5-1 to TRBJ2-3; 10 nucleotides align to TRBD2. Germline CDR1 SGHRS, CDR2 YFSETQ. Losses at the gene ends were 4 bases for V and 4 bases for J; bases not matched to a gene: 12. The CDR3 runs 17 residues.

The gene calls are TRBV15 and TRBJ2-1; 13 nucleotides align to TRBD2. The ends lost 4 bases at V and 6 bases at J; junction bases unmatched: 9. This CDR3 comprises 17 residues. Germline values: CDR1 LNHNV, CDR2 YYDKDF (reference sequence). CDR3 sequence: CATSTRTSGGPPNEQFF. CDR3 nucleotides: TGTGCCACCAGCACCCGGACTAGCGGGGGCCCTCCCAATGAGCAGTTCTTC.

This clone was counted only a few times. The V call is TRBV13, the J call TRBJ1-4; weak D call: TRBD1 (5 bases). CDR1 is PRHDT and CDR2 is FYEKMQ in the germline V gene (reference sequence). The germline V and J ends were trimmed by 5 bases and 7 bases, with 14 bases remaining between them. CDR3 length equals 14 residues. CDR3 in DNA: TGTGCCAGCAGCGATAGGAGGGGAGTTGAAAAACTGTTTTTT. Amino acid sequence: CASSDRRGVEKLFF. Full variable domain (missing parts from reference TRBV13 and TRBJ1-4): AAGVIQSPRHLIKEKRETATLKCYPIPRHDTVYWYQQGPGQDPQFLISFYEKMQSDKGSIPDRFSAQQFSDYHSELNMSSLELGDSALYFCASSDRRGVEKLFFGSGTQLSVL.

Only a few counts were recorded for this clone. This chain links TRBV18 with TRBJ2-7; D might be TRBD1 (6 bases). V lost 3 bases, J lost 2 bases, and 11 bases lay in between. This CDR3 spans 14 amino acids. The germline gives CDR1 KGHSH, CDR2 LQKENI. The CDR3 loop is CASSPQGHPYEQYF. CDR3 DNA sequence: TGTGCCAGCTCACCGCAGGGACACCCCTACGAGCAGTACTTC.

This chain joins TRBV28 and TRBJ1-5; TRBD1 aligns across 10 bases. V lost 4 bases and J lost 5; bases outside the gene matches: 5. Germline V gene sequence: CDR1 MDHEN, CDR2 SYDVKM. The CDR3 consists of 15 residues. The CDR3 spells CASSSGDRGHQPQHF. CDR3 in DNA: TGTGCCAGCAGTTCCGGGGACAGGGGTCATCAGCCCCAGCATTTT.

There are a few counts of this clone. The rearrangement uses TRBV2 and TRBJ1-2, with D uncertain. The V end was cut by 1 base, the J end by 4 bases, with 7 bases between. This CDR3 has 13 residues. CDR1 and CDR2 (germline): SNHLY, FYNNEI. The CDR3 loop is CASSEGRPYGYTF. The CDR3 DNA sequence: TGTGCCAGCAGTGAAGGACGACCCTATGGCTACACCTTC.

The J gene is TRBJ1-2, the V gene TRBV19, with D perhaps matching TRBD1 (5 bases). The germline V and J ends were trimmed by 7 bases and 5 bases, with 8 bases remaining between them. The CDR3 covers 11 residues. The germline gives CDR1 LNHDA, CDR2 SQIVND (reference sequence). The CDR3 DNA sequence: TGTGCCAGTACAGGGTGGTATGGCTACACCTTC. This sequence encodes CASTGWYGYTF.

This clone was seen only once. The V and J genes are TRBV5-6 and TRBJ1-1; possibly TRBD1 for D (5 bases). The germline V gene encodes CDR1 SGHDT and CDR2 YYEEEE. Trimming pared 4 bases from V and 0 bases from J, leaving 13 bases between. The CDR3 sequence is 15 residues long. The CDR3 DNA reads TGTGCCAGCAGCACCAAACGGGGGTTGAACACTGAAGCTTTCTTT. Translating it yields CASSTKRGLNTEAFF.

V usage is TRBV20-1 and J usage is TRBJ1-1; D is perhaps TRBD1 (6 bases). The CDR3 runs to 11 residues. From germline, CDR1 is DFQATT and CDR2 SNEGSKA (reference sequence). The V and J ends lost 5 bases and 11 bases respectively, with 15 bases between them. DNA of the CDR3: TGCAGTGCTGGCCGGGGGGCTGGGGCTTTCTTT. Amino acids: CSAGRGAGAFF.

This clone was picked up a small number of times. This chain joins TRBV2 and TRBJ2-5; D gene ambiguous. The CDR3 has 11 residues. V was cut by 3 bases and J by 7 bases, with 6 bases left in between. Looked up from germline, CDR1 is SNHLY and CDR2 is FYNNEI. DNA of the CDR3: TGTGCCAGCAGTGACTCGGGGACCCAGTACTTC. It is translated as CASSDSGTQYF.

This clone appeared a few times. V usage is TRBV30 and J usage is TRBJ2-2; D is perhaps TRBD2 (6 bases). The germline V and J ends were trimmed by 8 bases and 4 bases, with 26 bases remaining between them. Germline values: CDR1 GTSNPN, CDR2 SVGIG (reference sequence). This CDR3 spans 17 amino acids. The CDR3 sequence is CAAIRDSQVGGTGELFF. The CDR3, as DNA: TGTGCCGCAATCCGGGACTCCCAAGTTGGGGGCACCGGGGAGCTGTTTTTT.

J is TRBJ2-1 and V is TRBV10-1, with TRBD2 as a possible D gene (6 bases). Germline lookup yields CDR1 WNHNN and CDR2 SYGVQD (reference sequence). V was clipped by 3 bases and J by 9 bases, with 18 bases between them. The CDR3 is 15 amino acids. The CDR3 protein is CASSDEEVGTGEQFF. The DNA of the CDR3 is TGCGCCAGCAGTGATGAGGAAGTGGGGACTGGTGAGCAGTTCTTC.

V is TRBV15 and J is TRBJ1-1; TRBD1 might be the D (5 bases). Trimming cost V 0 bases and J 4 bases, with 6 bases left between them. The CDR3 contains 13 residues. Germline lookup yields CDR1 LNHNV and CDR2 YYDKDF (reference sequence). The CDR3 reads CATSRDGATEAFF. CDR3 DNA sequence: TGTGCCACCAGCAGAGATGGGGCCACTGAAGCTTTCTTT.

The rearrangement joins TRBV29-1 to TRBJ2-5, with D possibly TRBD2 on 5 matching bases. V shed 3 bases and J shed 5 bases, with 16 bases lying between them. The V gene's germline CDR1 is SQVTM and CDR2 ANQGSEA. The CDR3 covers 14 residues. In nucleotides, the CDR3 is TGCAGCGTTGACCGACACCTGGCTAGCGAGACCCAGTACTTC. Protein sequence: CSVDRHLASETQYF.

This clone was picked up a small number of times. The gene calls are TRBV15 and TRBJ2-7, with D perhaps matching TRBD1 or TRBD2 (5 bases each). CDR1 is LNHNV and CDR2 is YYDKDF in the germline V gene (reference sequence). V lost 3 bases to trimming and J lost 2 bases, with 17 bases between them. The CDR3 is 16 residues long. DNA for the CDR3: TGTGCCACCAGCAGGGCAAACGGGGACGGTGCCTACGAGCAGTACTTC. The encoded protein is CATSRANGDGAYEQYF.

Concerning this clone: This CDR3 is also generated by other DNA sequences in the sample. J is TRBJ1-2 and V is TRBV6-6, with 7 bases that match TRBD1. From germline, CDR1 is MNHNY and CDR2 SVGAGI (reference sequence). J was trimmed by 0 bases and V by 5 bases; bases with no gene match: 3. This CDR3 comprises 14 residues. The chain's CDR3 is CASSPGTANYGYTF. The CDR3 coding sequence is TGTGCCAGCAGTCCAGGGACAGCTAACTATGGCTACACCTTC.

The CDR3: CASTHWSGGGTEAFF. Here the CDR3 DNA reads TGTGCCAGCACCCACTGGTCCGGGGGAGGCACTGAAGCTTTCTTT. This chain uses TRBV6-5 with TRBJ1-1; D might be TRBD1 (5 bases). Germline loops: CDR1 MNHEY, CDR2 SVGAGI. The CDR3 is 15 residues long. Trimming took 7 bases from V and 4 from J, leaving 19 bases between them.